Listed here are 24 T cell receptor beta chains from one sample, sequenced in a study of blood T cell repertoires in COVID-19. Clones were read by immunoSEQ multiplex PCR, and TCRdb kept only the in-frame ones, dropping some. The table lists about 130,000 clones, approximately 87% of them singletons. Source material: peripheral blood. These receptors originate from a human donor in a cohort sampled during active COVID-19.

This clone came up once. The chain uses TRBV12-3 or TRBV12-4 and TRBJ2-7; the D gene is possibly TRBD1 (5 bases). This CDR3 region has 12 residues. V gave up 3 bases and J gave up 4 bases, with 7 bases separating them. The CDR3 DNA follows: TGTGCCAGCAGTTTCTCAGGGTACGAGCAGTACTTC. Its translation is CASSFSGYEQYF.

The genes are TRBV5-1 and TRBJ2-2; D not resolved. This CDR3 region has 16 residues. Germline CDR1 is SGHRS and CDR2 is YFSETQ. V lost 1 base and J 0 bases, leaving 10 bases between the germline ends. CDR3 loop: CASSLSVSANTGELFF. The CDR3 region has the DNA TGCGCCAGCAGCTTGTCAGTCTCCGCGAACACCGGGGAGCTGTTTTTT.

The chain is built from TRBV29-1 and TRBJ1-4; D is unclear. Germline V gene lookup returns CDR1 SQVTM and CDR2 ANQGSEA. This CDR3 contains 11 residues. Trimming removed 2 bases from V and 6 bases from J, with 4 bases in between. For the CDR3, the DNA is TGCAGCGTTGAATCGGATGAAAAACTGTTTTTT. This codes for CSVESDEKLFF.

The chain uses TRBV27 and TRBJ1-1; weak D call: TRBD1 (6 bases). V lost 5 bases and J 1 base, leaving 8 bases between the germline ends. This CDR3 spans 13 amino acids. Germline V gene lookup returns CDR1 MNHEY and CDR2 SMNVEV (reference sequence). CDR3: CASSETGNTEAFF. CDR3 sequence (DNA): TGTGCCAGCAGTGAGACAGGGAACACTGAAGCTTTCTTT.

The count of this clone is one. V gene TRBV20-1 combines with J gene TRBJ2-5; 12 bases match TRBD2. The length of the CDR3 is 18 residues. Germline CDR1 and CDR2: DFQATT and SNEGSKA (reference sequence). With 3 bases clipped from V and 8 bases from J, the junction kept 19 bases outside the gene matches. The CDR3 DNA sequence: TGCAGTGCTAGTGCTCAGGCCCCCGAGGTACTAGCGGGGGGAACCCAGTACTTC. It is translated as CSASAQAPEVLAGGTQYF.

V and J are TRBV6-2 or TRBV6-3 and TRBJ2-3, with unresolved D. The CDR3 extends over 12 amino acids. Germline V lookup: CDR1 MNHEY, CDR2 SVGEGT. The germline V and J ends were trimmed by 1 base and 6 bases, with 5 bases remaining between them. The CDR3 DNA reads TGTGCCAGCAGTTACTTTTCGGATACGCAGTATTTT. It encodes CASSYFSDTQYF.

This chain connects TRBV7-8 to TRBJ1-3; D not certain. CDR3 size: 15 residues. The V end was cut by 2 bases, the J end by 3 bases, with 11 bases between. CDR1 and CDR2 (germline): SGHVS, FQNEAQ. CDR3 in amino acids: CASSLRGQDGNTIYF. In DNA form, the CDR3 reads TGTGCCAGCAGCTTACGAGGTCAAGATGGAAACACCATATATTTT.

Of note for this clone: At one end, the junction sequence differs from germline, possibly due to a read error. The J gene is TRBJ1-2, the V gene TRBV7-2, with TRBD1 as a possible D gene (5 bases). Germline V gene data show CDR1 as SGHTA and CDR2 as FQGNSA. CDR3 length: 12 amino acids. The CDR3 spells CASSLVGHIAVF. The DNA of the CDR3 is TGTGCCAGCAGCTTAGTAGGACACATAGCCGTCTTC.

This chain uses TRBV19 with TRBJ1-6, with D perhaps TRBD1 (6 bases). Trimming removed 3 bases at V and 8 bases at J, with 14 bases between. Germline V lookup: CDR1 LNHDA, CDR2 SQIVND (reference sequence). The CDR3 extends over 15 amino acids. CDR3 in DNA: TGTGCCAGTAGTATTGGATGGGGGCGAGATTCACCCCTCCACTTT. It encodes CASSIGWGRDSPLHF.

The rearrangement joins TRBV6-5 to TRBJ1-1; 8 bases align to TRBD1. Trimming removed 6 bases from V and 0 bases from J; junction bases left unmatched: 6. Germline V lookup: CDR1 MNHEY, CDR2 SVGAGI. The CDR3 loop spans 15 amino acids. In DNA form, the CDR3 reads TGTGCCAGCAGATCCGGGACAGGCGTGAACACTGAAGCTTTCTTT. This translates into CASRSGTGVNTEAFF.

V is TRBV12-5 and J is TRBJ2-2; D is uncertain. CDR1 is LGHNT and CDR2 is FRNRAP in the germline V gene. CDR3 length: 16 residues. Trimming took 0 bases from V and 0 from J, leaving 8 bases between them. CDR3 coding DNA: TGTGCTAGTGGTTTGGTAAGAGGTCCGAACACCGGGGAGCTGTTTTTT. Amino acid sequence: CASGLVRGPNTGELFF.

Here the CDR3 reads CASSLDRSGNTIYF. For the CDR3, the DNA is TGTGCCAGCAGCTTGGATCGCTCTGGAAACACCATATATTTT. The chain employs TRBV5-5 and TRBJ1-3; D is uncertain. The ends were cut back, 0 bases at V and 0 bases at J, with 4 bases in the middle. Germline V CDR1 and CDR2: SGHKS, YYEKEE (reference sequence). The CDR3 extends over 14 amino acids.

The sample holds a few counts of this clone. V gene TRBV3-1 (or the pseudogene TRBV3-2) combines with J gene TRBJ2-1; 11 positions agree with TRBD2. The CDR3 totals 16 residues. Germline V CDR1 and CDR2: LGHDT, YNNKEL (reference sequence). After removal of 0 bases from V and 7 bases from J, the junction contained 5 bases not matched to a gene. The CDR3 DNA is TGTGCCAGCAGCCAAGATTTGGCTAGCGGGAGGAATGAGCAGTTCTTC. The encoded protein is CASSQDLASGRNEQFF.

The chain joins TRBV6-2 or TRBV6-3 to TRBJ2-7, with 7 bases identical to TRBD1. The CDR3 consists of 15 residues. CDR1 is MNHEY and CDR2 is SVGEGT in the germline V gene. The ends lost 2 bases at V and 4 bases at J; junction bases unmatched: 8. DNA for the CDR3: TGTGCCAGCAGTTACGGGACAGTGGGTATTTACGAGCAGTACTTC. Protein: CASSYGTVGIYEQYF.

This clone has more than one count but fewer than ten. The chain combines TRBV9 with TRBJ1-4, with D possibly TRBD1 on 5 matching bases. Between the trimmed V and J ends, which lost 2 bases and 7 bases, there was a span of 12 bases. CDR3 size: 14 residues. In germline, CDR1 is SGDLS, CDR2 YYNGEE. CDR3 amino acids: CASSVGQGGEKLFF. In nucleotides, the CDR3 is TGTGCCAGCAGCGTGGGCCAGGGAGGTGAAAAACTGTTTTTT.

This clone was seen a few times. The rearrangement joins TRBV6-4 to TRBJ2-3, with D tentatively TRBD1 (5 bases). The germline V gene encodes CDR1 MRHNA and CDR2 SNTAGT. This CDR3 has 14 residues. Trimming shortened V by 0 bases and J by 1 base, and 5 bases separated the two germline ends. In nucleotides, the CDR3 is TGTGCCAGCAGTGACTCACAGGGCACAGATACGCAGTATTTT. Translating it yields CASSDSQGTDTQYF.

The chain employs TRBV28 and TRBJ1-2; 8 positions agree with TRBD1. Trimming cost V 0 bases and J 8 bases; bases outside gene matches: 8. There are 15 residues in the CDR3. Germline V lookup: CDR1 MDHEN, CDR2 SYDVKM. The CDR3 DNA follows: TGTGCCAGCAGTTTATGGGGCAGGGGGCTCGAAGGCTACACCTTC. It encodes CASSLWGRGLEGYTF.

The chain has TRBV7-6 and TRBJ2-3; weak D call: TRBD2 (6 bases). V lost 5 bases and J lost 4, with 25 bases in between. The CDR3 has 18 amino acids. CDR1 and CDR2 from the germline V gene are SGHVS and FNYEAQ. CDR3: CASSAGTPDHTDPDTQYF. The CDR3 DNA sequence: TGTGCCAGCAGCGCCGGGACTCCCGATCATACCGATCCAGATACGCAGTATTTT.

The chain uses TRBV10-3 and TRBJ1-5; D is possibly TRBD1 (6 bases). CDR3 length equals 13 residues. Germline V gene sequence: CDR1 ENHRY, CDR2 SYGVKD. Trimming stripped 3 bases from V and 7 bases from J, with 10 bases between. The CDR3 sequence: CAISDGRGQPQHF. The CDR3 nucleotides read TGTGCCATCAGTGACGGCAGGGGCCAGCCCCAGCATTTT.

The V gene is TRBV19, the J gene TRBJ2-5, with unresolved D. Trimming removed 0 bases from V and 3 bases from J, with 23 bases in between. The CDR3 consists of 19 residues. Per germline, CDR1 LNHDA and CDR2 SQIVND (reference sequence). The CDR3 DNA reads TGTGCCAGTAGTATAGATCTTTGGTCGTCGCCCCCGGGTAAAGAGACCCAGTACTTC. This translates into CASSIDLWSSPPGKETQYF.

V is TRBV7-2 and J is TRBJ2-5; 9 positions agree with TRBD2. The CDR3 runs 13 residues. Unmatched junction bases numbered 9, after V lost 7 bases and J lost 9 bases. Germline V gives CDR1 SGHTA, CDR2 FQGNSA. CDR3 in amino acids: CASTQGLAGSQYF. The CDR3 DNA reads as TGTGCCAGCACCCAGGGACTAGCAGGTTCCCAGTACTTC.

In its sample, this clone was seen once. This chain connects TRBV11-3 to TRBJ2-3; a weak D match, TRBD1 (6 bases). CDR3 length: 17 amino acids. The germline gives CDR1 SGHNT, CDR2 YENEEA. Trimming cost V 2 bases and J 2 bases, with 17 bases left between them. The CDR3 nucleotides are TGTGCCAGCAGCTTACCTTGGGGGCGAGACTCCACAGATACGCAGTATTTT. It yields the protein CASSLPWGRDSTDTQYF.

CDR3 amino acids: CASSWASGGLETQYF. The CDR3 DNA is TGTGCCAGCAGCTGGGCTTCGGGAGGGTTAGAGACCCAGTACTTC. The chain uses TRBV13 and TRBJ2-5, with 8 bases aligning to TRBD2. The germline V gene encodes CDR1 PRHDT and CDR2 FYEKMQ (reference sequence). The CDR3 spans 15 residues. The ends lost 4 bases at V and 4 bases at J; junction bases unmatched: 8.

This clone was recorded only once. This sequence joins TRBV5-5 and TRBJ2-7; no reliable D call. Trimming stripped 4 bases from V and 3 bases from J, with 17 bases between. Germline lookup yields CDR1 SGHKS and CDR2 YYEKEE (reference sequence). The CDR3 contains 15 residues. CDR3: CASSPAASRSYEQYF. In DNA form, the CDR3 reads TGTGCCAGCAGCCCCGCCGCTTCAAGGAGCTACGAGCAGTACTTC.